One sample yielded the 18 T cell receptor beta chains listed below, sequenced in a study of blood T cell repertoires in COVID-19. Measured with immunoSEQ multiplex PCR; TCRdb has only the in-frame clones, and not every one. The table includes about 250,000 clones, 75% to 90% detected once. The sequenced material came from peripheral blood. The receptors derive from a man aged 25-40 years with acute or convalescent COVID-19.

This chain uses TRBV7-8 with TRBJ1-6; no reliable D call. The germline V gene has CDR1 SGHVS and CDR2 FQNEAQ. This CDR3 is built from 15 residues. V was trimmed by 1 base and J by 3 bases, leaving 7 bases between them. The CDR3 coding sequence is TGTGCCAGCAGCTTAGGACGGGACTATAATTCACCCCTCCACTTT. As protein: CASSLGRDYNSPLHF.

The chain employs TRBV4-1 and TRBJ1-6; D possibly corresponds to TRBD1 (6 bases). This CDR3 has 18 residues. Germline values: CDR1 MGHRA, CDR2 YSYEKL. Trimming pared 4 bases from V and 7 bases from J, leaving 23 bases between. The CDR3 loop is CASSPNRIQGILNSPLHF. DNA for the CDR3: TGCGCCAGCAGCCCAAATAGAATACAGGGAATCCTAAATTCACCCCTCCACTTT.

The chain combines TRBV6-1 with TRBJ2-2, with D uncertain. Trimming removed 1 base at V and 1 base at J, with 13 bases between. The germline V gene encodes CDR1 MNHNS and CDR2 SASEGT. The CDR3 runs 17 residues. CDR3 sequence: CASSEGASAVNTGELFF. The CDR3 nucleotides read TGTGCCAGCAGTGAAGGAGCTTCGGCGGTGAACACCGGGGAGCTGTTTTTT.

The chain links TRBV6-5 to TRBJ2-4; D uncertain. The CDR3 runs to 15 residues. Germline CDR1 MNHEY, CDR2 SVGAGI. The V end was cut by 6 bases, the J end by 0 bases, with 12 bases between. The CDR3 nucleotides read TGTGCCAGCAGGCAGAGGAGTTTAGCCAAAAACATTCAGTACTTC. This codes for CASRQRSLAKNIQYF.

The chain carries TRBV12-5 and TRBJ1-3, with D possibly being TRBD1 (6 bases). The CDR3 extends over 17 amino acids. CDR1 LGHNT and CDR2 FRNRAP come from the germline V gene. V dropped 3 bases and J dropped 2 bases, with 17 bases sitting between them. The CDR3 coding sequence is TGTGCTAGTGGTTTCCTCACAGGGATGCCCCCTGGAAACACCATATATTTT. It encodes CASGFLTGMPPGNTIYF.

The rearrangement uses TRBV12-3 or TRBV12-4 and TRBJ1-5; D may be TRBD1 (5 bases). The V and J ends lost 0 bases and 12 bases respectively, with 12 bases between them. This CDR3 contains 13 residues. This chain's CDR3 is CASSLAQGGLQHF. CDR3 sequence (DNA): TGTGCCAGCAGTTTAGCGCAGGGCGGTCTCCAGCATTTT.

DNA for the CDR3: TGTGCCAGCAGCTTAGTAGCGGGAAATGTCGATGAGCAGTTCTTC. Its translation is CASSLVAGNVDEQFF. The chain is built from TRBV11-3 and TRBJ2-1; TRBD2 agrees at 8 bases. The CDR3 contains 15 residues. V was pared by 1 base and J by 8 bases, with 7 bases of the junction left unmatched. CDR1 and CDR2 from the germline V gene are SGHNT and YENEEA. Full variable domain (remainder filled in from reference TRBV11-3 and TRBJ2-1): EAGVVQSPRYKIIEKKQPVAFWCNPISGHNTLYWYLQNLGQGPELLIRYENEEAVDDSQLPKDRFSAERLKGVDSTLKIQPAELGDSAVYLCASSLVAGNVDEQFFGPGTRLTVL.

The chain recombines TRBV6-6 with TRBJ2-7; 7 bases match TRBD1. With V trimmed by 6 bases and J by 3 bases, 2 bases remained unmatched. Germline-derived CDR1 and CDR2 are MNHNY and SVGAGI (reference sequence). This CDR3 contains 12 residues. This CDR3 reads CASRGTVYEQYF. The CDR3 DNA reads as TGTGCCAGCAGGGGGACAGTCTACGAGCAGTACTTC.

Only a few counts were recorded for this clone. This sequence joins TRBV5-5 and TRBJ2-3, with TRBD2 matching over 7 bases. From germline, CDR1 is SGHKS and CDR2 YYEKEE (reference sequence). This CDR3 contains 16 residues. After removal of 4 bases from V and 1 base from J, the junction contained 9 bases not matched to a gene. CDR3 protein: CASSRFSGLGTDTQYF. DNA for the CDR3: TGTGCCAGCAGCCGCTTTTCTGGACTAGGCACAGATACGCAGTATTTT.

This chain connects TRBV10-3 to TRBJ2-3; 11 bases are a match to TRBD1. The junction had 13 bases not matched to a gene; V was cut back by 6 bases and J by 8 bases. The CDR3 extends over 16 amino acids. Germline V gives CDR1 ENHRY, CDR2 SYGVKD. The CDR3 here is CAISETGTGGVGTQYF. The CDR3, as DNA: TGTGCCATCAGCGAAACCGGGACAGGGGGAGTTGGTACGCAGTATTTT.

This clone was seen once. The chain has TRBV6-5 and TRBJ2-1, with 11 positions matching TRBD1. Trimming removed 8 bases from V and 7 bases from J; junction bases left unmatched: 10. CDR3 length: 15 amino acids. Germline V lookup: CDR1 MNHEY, CDR2 SVGAGI. CDR3 amino acids: CASVRGQGAWNEQFF. CDR3 in DNA: TGTGCCAGCGTGAGAGGACAGGGGGCTTGGAATGAGCAGTTCTTC.

This clone was seen a single time. The chain uses TRBV20-1 and TRBJ2-3, with 8 positions matching TRBD2. The junction had 12 bases not matched to a gene; V was cut back by 3 bases and J by 7 bases. Germline CDR1 DFQATT, CDR2 SNEGSKA (reference sequence). The CDR3 covers 15 residues. CDR3 sequence (DNA): TGCAGTGCTAGTTACGGCGGGAGGAGCCGGAATACGCAGTATTTT. As protein: CSASYGGRSRNTQYF.

This rearrangement joins TRBV18 to TRBJ1-2, with D maybe TRBD1 (6 bases). V gave up 4 bases and J gave up 4 bases, with 10 bases separating them. Germline CDR1 and CDR2: KGHSH and LQKENI. The CDR3 runs 13 residues. This CDR3 is CASSLTGSYGYTF. DNA of the CDR3: TGTGCCAGCTCACTAACAGGGAGCTATGGCTACACCTTC.

The rearrangement uses TRBV7-3 and TRBJ2-1; 12 positions match TRBD2. After removal of 3 bases from V and 11 bases from J, the junction contained 5 bases not matched to a gene. CDR3 length: 14 residues. Germline-derived CDR1 and CDR2 are SGHTA and FQGTGA. The CDR3: CASSLSSGGAKQFF. CDR3 coding DNA: TGTGCCAGCAGCTTGTCTAGCGGGGGGGCAAAGCAGTTCTTC.

This clone was detected a few times. This chain connects TRBV10-1 to TRBJ1-1; tentative D call: TRBD1 (5 bases). Trimming shortened V by 7 bases and J by 2 bases, and 14 bases separated the two germline ends. Per the germline V gene, CDR1 is WNHNN and CDR2 is SYGVQD (reference sequence). There are 14 residues in the CDR3. The CDR3 sequence is CASKGNSRNTEAFF. The CDR3 nucleotides are TGCGCCAGCAAGGGGAACAGTAGAAACACTGAAGCTTTCTTT.

The chain couples TRBV15 to TRBJ1-4; possibly TRBD1 for D (5 bases). The CDR3 runs to 18 residues. Germline CDR1 is LNHNV and CDR2 is YYDKDF (reference sequence). Trimming took off 0 bases at V and 3 bases at J, with 17 bases between the two ends. The CDR3 DNA sequence: TGTGCCACCAGCAGAGATCCAGCGGGACCTGCAGCTAATGAAAAACTGTTTTTT. Translation gives CATSRDPAGPAANEKLFF.

This chain uses TRBV19 with TRBJ1-5; D is uncertain. Trimming removed 6 bases at V and 5 bases at J, with 14 bases between. The CDR3 length is 14 residues. CDR1 and CDR2 from the germline V gene are LNHDA and SQIVND (reference sequence). The CDR3 coding sequence is TGTGCCAGTAGGGAAAGTGGAGGGCATCAGCCCCAGCATTTT. This codes for CASRESGGHQPQHF.

The chain employs TRBV6-5 and TRBJ2-7; TRBD2 matches at 12 bases. CDR1 is MNHEY, CDR2 SVGAGI, per germline. Trimming cost V 6 bases and J 3 bases; bases outside gene matches: 6. There are 15 residues in the CDR3. Written as DNA, the CDR3 is TGTGCCAGCAGACCGACTAGCGGGGGCAACTACGAGCAGTACTTC. It codes for CASRPTSGGNYEQYF.